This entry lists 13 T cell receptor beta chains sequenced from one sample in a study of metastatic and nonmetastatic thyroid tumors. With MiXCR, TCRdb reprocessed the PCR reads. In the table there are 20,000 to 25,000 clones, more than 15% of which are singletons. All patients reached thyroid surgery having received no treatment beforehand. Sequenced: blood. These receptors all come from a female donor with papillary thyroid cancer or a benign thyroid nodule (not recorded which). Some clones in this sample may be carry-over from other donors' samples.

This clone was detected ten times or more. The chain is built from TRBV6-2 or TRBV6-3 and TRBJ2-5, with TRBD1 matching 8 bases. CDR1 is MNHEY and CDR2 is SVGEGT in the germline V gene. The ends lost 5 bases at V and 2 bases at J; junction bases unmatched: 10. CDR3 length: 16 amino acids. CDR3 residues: CASSQTNYRGQETQYF. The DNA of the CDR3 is TGTGCCAGCAGTCAAACAAATTACAGGGGGCAAGAGACCCAGTACTTC.

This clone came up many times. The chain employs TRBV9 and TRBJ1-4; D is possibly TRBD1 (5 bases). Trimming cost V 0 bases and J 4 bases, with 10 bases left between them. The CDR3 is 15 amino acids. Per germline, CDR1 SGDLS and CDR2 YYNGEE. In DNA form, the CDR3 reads TGTGCCAGCAGCGTAGAGGACACCTTTAATGAAAAACTGTTTTTT. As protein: CASSVEDTFNEKLFF. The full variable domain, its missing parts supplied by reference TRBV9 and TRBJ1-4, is DSGVTQTPKHLITATGQRVTLRCSPRSGDLSVYWYQQSLDQGLQFLIQYYNGEERAKGNILERFSAQQFPDLHSELNLSSLELGDSALYFCASSVEDTFNEKLFFGSGTQLSVL.

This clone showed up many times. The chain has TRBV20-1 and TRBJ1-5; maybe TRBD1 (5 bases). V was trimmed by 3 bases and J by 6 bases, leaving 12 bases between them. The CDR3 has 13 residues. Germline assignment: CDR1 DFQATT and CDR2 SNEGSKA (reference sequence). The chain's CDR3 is CSASGGVTQPQHF. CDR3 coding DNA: TGCAGTGCTAGCGGGGGTGTTACTCAGCCCCAGCATTTT.

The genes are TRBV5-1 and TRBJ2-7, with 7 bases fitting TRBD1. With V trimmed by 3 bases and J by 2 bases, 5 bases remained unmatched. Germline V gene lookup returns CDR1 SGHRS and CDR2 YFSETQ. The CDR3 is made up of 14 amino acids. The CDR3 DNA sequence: TGCGCCAGCAGCTGGGGACAGAACCCCTACGAGCAGTACTTC. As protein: CASSWGQNPYEQYF. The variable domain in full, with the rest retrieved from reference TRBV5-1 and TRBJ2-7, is KAGVTQTPRYLIKTRGQQVTLSCSPISGHRSVSWYQQTPGQGLQFLFEYFSETQRNKGNFPGRFSGRQFSNSRSEMNVSTLELGDSALYLCASSWGQNPYEQYFGPGTRLTVT.

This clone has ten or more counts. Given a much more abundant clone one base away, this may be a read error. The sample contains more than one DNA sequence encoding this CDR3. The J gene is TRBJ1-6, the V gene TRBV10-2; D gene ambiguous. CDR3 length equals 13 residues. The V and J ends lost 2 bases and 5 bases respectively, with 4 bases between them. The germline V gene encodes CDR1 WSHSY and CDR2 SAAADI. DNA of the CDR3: TGCGCCAGCAGTGAGGACCATAATTCACCCCTCCACTTT. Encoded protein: CASSEDHNSPLHF.

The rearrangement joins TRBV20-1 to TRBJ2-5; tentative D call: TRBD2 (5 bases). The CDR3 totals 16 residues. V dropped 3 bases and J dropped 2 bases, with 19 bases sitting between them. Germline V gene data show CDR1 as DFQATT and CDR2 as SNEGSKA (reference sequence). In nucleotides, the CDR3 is TGCAGTGCTAGTTCTGGACTTTTAGCGTGGCAAGAGACCCAGTACTTC. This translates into CSASSGLLAWQETQYF.

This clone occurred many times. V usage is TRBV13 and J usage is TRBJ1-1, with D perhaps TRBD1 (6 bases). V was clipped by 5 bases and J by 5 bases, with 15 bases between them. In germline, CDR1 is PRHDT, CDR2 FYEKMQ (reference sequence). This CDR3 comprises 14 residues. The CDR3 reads CASSARDMGTEAFF. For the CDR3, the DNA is TGTGCCAGCAGCGCCCGGGACATGGGGACTGAAGCTTTCTTT.

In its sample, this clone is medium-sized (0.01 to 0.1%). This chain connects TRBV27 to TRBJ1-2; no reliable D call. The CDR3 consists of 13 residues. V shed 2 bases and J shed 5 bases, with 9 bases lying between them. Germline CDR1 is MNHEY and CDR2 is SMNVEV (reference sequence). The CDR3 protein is CASSLGSTYGYTF. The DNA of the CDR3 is TGTGCCAGCAGTTTAGGGTCGACATATGGCTACACCTTC.

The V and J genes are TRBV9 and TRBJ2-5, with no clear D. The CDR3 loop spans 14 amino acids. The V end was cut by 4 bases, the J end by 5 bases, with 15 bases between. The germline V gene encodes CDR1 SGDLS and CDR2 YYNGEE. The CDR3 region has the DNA TGTGCCAGCAGCCCCCCGGCGGCTAGGGAGACCCAGTACTTC. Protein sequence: CASSPPAARETQYF.

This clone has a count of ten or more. CDR3 sequence: CASSLSRETQYF. The CDR3 DNA reads as TGTGCCAGCAGCCTATCAAGAGAGACCCAGTACTTC. This chain links TRBV11-2 with TRBJ2-5; no clear D gene. Germline-derived CDR1 and CDR2 are SGHAT and FQNNGV. V lost 5 bases and J 4 bases, leaving 8 bases between the germline ends. The CDR3 contains 12 residues.

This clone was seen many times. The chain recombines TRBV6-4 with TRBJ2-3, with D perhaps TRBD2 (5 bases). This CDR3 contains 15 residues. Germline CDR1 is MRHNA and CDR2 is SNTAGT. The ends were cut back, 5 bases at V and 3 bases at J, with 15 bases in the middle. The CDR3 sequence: CASSRGPEQTDTQYF. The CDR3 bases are TGTGCCAGCAGTCGAGGGCCTGAGCAAACAGATACGCAGTATTTT.

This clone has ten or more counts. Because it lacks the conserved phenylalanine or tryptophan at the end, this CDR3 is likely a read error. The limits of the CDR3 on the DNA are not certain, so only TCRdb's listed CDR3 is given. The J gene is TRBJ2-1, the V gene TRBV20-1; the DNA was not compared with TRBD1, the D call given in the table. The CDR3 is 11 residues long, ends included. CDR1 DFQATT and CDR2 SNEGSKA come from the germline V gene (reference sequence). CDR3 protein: CSARDPPSALL.

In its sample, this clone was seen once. CDR3 sequence (DNA): TGTGCCAGCAAGTCTAGCGGGGGGCCTGGGGAGACCCAGTACTTC. Its translation is CASKSSGGPGETQYF. This chain uses TRBV6-2 or TRBV6-3 with TRBJ2-5, with 11 bases matching TRBD2. The V segment lost 7 bases and the J segment 5 bases; nucleotides outside the gene matches: 9. There are 15 residues in the CDR3. CDR1 is MNHEY and CDR2 is SVGEGT in the germline V gene.